The clone carrying this T cell receptor beta chain was found many times. The antigen is undetermined. V shed 0 bases, J shed 1 base, and the junction held 4 bases outside the gene matches. The CDR3 loop spans 16 amino acids. CDR1 and CDR2 from the germline V gene are MNHEY and SVGAGI. These data originate in a study of T cells in Graves' hyperthyroidism and ophthalmopathy. TCR beta CDR3 regions were amplified from RNA transcripts. The study used the HTBI primer set for a first-round RT-PCR of the TCR CDR3. MiXCR, run by TCRdb on the multiplex PCR reads, gives a single entry per CDR3 protein. This table holds about 510,000 distinct CDR3 sequences, approximately 15% found once. Study-level results: Ophthalmopathy stood apart from stable hyperthyroidism in a 13 V-J model.

Source material for PBMCs was around 10 ml fresh peripheral blood. The specimen was blood. This chain connects TRBV6-5 to TRBJ2-7; 9 bases match TRBD1. This TCR came from a woman aged 40 to 55 with Graves' hyperthyroidism. DNA for the CDR3: TGTGCCAGCAGTTACTCGACAGGGGGATTTTCCTACGAGCAGTACTTC. Protein: CASSYSTGGFSYEQYF.